The source of this T cell receptor beta chain is a study of a mutant IDH1 vaccine in newly diagnosed glioma. Study summary: Mean patient age was approximately 39 years; approximately 60% were male and approximately 40% female.

On this clone: Its antigen is unidentified.

Libraries were prepared by immunoSEQ multiplex PCR; TCRdb keeps only in-frame clonotypes and omits some of them. The sample has roughly 51,000 clones; about three quarters are singletons. The sample's time point: week 23, last vaccination. Doses consisted of 300 ug of mutant IDH1 20-mer peptide each, paired with topical imiquimod. CDR3 size: 15 residues. Germline CDR1 MNHEY, CDR2 SMNVEV (reference sequence). The V end was cut by 4 bases, the J end by 8 bases, with 17 bases between. V is TRBV27 and J is TRBJ1-4, with D tentatively TRBD1 (6 bases). This sequence was found in a woman in her 40s with glioma. Some clones in this sample may be carry-over from other donors' samples. This specimen consisted of PBMCs, obtained from a glioma patient whose treatment included an IDH1 peptide vaccine. CDR3 sequence: CASSSRWGGDEKLFF. The CDR3 DNA is TGTGCCAGCAGTTCAAGGTGGGGGGGCGACGAAAAACTGTTTTTT. Filled out from reference TRBV27 and TRBJ1-4, the complete variable domain reads EAQVTQNPRYLITVTGKKLTVTCSQNMNHEYMSWYRQDPGLGLRQIYYSMNVEVTDKGDVPEGYKVSRKEKRNFPLILESPSPNQTSLYFCASSSRWGGDEKLFFGSGTQLSVL.